These 32 T cell receptor beta chains were all obtained from the same sample, sequenced in a study of early T cells in non-severe SARS-CoV-2 infection. TCRdb reprocessed the 5' RACE reads via MiXCR and lists one record per CDR3 protein. The sample records 42,000 or so distinct CDR3 sequences, about 6.5% being singletons. Specimen: whole blood, collected at baseline. These receptor sequences come from an adult who was a healthcare worker with PCR-confirmed SARS-CoV-2 infection or an uninfected control (not recorded which).

About this clonotype: An end of the junction differs from the germline gene, which may be a read error. V gene TRBV5-1 combines with J gene TRBJ2-3; weak D call: TRBD1 (6 bases). This CDR3 region has 15 residues. CDR1 is SGHRS and CDR2 is YFSETQ in the germline V gene. CDR3 sequence: CASSPTDRRTNTQYF. The CDR3 coding sequence is TGCGCCAGCAGCCCAACGGACAGACGCACAAATACGCAGTATTTT.

In DNA form, the CDR3 reads TGTGCCAGCAGTGAAGGGGTTAGCGGGGGCCAAGAGACCCAGTACTTC. Its translation: CASSEGVSGGQETQYF. The rearrangement links TRBV6-1 to TRBJ2-5; 9 positions agree with TRBD2. Unmatched junction bases numbered 4, after V lost 1 base and J lost 1 base. Per germline, CDR1 MNHNS and CDR2 SASEGT. CDR3 size: 16 residues.

This clonotype was seen more than once but under ten times. The rearrangement uses TRBV28 and TRBJ1-3; no clear D. V dropped 3 bases and J dropped 0 bases, with 6 bases sitting between them. The CDR3 spans 14 residues. Germline assignment: CDR1 MDHEN and CDR2 SYDVKM. The CDR3 sequence is CASSFRSSGNTIYF. The CDR3 bases are TGTGCCAGCAGTTTTCGCAGCTCTGGAAACACCATATATTTT. Drawing the rest from reference TRBV28 and TRBJ1-3, the complete variable domain is DVKVTQSSRYLVKRTGEKVFLECVQDMDHENMFWYRQDPGLGLRLIYFSYDVKMKEKGDIPEGYSVSREKKERFSLILESASTNQTSMYLCASSFRSSGNTIYFGEGSWLTVV.

V usage is TRBV28 and J usage is TRBJ2-1; TRBD1 might be the D (5 bases). This CDR3 comprises 17 residues. Germline loops: CDR1 MDHEN, CDR2 SYDVKM. Trimming took off 5 bases at V and 5 bases at J, with 22 bases between the two ends. CDR3 coding DNA: TGTGCCAGCAGTCCCGTGGGGCACACGGAGAAAAACAATGAGCAGTTCTTC. This encodes CASSPVGHTEKNNEQFF.

This clonotype was observed at least ten times. The chain carries TRBV7-9 and TRBJ2-7; D may be TRBD2 (5 bases). Germline CDR1 reads SEHNR; CDR2 reads FQNEAQ (reference sequence). The CDR3 loop spans 16 amino acids. V lost 0 bases and J lost 3, with 15 bases in between. The CDR3 DNA reads TGTGCCAGCAGCTTAGCGCGGGCTAGATCTCTCTACGAGCAGTACTTC. This gives the protein CASSLARARSLYEQYF.

This chain uses TRBV10-3 with TRBJ2-7; tentatively, D is TRBD2 (6 bases). Germline loops: CDR1 ENHRY, CDR2 SYGVKD. There are 15 residues in the CDR3. V lost 0 bases and J 0 bases, leaving 9 bases between the germline ends. This CDR3 reads CAISESGGDSYEQYF. The CDR3 DNA reads as TGTGCCATCAGTGAGTCCGGGGGAGACTCCTACGAGCAGTACTTC.

J is TRBJ2-7 and V is TRBV4-3; 10 nucleotides match TRBD1. There are 14 residues in the CDR3. Trimming took 5 bases from V and 6 from J; bases not matched to a gene: 7. Germline CDR1 LGHNA, CDR2 YSLEER. The chain's CDR3 is CASSARQGASEQYF. Here the CDR3 DNA reads TGCGCCAGCAGCGCCCGACAGGGGGCAAGCGAGCAGTACTTC.

The chain couples TRBV10-1 to TRBJ2-7; 8 bases match TRBD1. Germline CDR1 and CDR2: WNHNN and SYGVQD (reference sequence). The V and J ends lost 2 bases and 0 bases, in that order; junction bases with no gene match: 3. This CDR3 comprises 15 residues. Here the CDR3 reads CASSEMDRDSYEQYF. The DNA of the CDR3 is TGCGCCAGCAGTGAGATGGACAGGGACTCCTACGAGCAGTACTTC.

This clonotype was detected a few times. This sequence joins TRBV2 and TRBJ1-5; 7 bases match TRBD1. Germline CDR1 reads SNHLY; CDR2 reads FYNNEI. Trimming cost V 7 bases and J 3 bases; bases outside gene matches: 6. The CDR3 has 14 residues. CDR3 region: CASTRDSNNQPQHF. DNA for the CDR3: TGTGCCAGCACCCGGGACAGTAACAATCAGCCCCAGCATTTT.

This clonotype was detected a few times. The chain recombines TRBV7-9 with TRBJ2-7, with D unclear. CDR1 and CDR2 from the germline V gene are SEHNR and FQNEAQ (reference sequence). Trimming took 4 bases from V and 2 from J, leaving 9 bases between them. The CDR3 sequence is 13 residues long. The DNA of the CDR3 is TGTGCCAGCAGCTCAAAAGGGCCCTACGAGCAGTACTTC. Its protein product is CASSSKGPYEQYF.

This clonotype was seen ten or more times. V and J are TRBV28 and TRBJ2-7, with D possibly TRBD2 on 6 matching bases. Deletions cut 2 bases from V and 4 bases from J, with 12 bases between. CDR1 and CDR2 (germline): MDHEN, SYDVKM. This CDR3 is built from 14 residues. CDR3 in DNA: TGTGCCAGCAGTTTAGCCCAGGGACTGTACGAGCAGTACTTC. This encodes CASSLAQGLYEQYF.

This clonotype was recorded a few times. The CDR3 here is CASSQEGRELTGELFF. CDR3 sequence (DNA): TGTGCCAGCAGCCAAGAGGGGCGGGAGTTGACCGGGGAGCTGTTTTTT. This chain links TRBV4-2 with TRBJ2-2; TRBD2 matches at 7 bases. The CDR3 runs to 16 residues. J gave up 5 bases and V 0 bases, and 6 bases lay outside the gene matches. Germline lookup yields CDR1 LGHNA and CDR2 YNFKEQ.

This clonotype was picked up many times. The chain carries TRBV13 and TRBJ1-1, with D unresolved. CDR1 is PRHDT and CDR2 is FYEKMQ in the germline V gene (reference sequence). The CDR3 has 11 amino acids. Trimming stripped 5 bases from V and 2 bases from J, with 3 bases between. CDR3 in DNA: TGTGCCAGCAGCCGAAACACTGAAGCTTTCTTT. This translates into CASSRNTEAFF.

There are many counts of this clonotype. The J gene is TRBJ1-1, the V gene TRBV20-1; tentative D call: TRBD1 (5 bases). CDR3 length: 16 amino acids. Trimming removed 5 bases at V and 1 base at J, with 20 bases between. CDR1 DFQATT and CDR2 SNEGSKA come from the germline V gene (reference sequence). The CDR3 spells CSAYPDPDRENTEAFF. Here the CDR3 DNA reads TGCAGTGCTTATCCCGACCCTGACAGAGAGAACACTGAAGCTTTCTTT.

This clonotype was detected many times. V usage is TRBV10-3 and J usage is TRBJ2-7; the match to TRBD1 covers 8 bases. CDR3 size: 14 residues. V dropped 3 bases and J dropped 3; count of bases not matched to a gene: 4. Germline assignment: CDR1 ENHRY and CDR2 SYGVKD. Here the CDR3 reads CAISDGTGGYEQYF. CDR3 sequence (DNA): TGTGCCATCAGTGATGGGACAGGCGGCTACGAGCAGTACTTC.

The table lists this clonotype with many counts. The J gene is TRBJ1-1, the V gene TRBV30, with D perhaps matching TRBD1 (5 bases). The CDR3 is 12 residues long. Trimming pared 3 bases from V and 7 bases from J, leaving 12 bases between. CDR1 GTSNPN and CDR2 SVGIG come from the germline V gene (reference sequence). CDR3 loop: CAWRDTRYEAFF. Written as DNA, the CDR3 is TGTGCCTGGAGGGACACCCGATATGAAGCTTTCTTT.

This clonotype was seen a few times. The chain links TRBV7-9 to TRBJ1-5, with D uncertain. The ends were cut back, 0 bases at V and 8 bases at J, with 14 bases in the middle. The CDR3 runs to 15 residues. Germline lookup yields CDR1 SEHNR and CDR2 FQNEAQ (reference sequence). CDR3 coding DNA: TGTGCCAGCAGCTTAGCGTCGGGGTCACCGGAGCCCCAGCATTTT. It encodes CASSLASGSPEPQHF.

The rearrangement links TRBV29-1 to TRBJ1-2, with TRBD1 matching 8 bases. The CDR3 sequence is 15 residues long. In germline, CDR1 is SQVTM, CDR2 ANQGSEA. V lost 2 bases to trimming and J lost 4 bases; unmatched junction nucleotides: 9. The CDR3 protein is CSVESRDRNSYGYTF. The CDR3 bases are TGCAGCGTTGAAAGCCGGGACAGGAACTCCTATGGCTACACCTTC.

Remarks on this clonotype: This sequence may be a read error, since a much larger clone differs from it by one base. This chain joins TRBV7-9 and TRBJ2-1; 11 positions match TRBD1. This CDR3 spans 16 amino acids. The germline V gene encodes CDR1 SEHNR and CDR2 FQNEAQ (reference sequence). DNA for the CDR3: TGTGCCTGCAGCTTAGCAGTCGGGACAGGGGGCAATGAGCAGTTCTTC. Its protein product is CACSLAVGTGGNEQFF.

A note on this clonotype: A much larger clonotype is one base distant, so this may be a read error. The chain has TRBV7-6 and TRBJ1-5; unclear D gene. The CDR3 extends over 14 amino acids. CDR1 and CDR2 from the germline V gene are SGHVS and FNYEAQ. CDR3 nucleotides: TGTACCAGCAGCTTCAGGCAGGGCAATCAGCCCCAGCATTTT. It is translated as CTSSFRQGNQPQHF.

In its sample, this clonotype was seen many times. The V gene is TRBV7-3, the J gene TRBJ2-7, with D hard to call. Trimming removed 4 bases from V and 5 bases from J, with 9 bases in between. This CDR3 is 12 amino acids long. CDR1 and CDR2 from the germline V gene are SGHTA and FQGTGA. As DNA, the CDR3 is TGTGCCAGCAGCTCCCCCGGCCACGAGCAGTACTTC. It is translated as CASSSPGHEQYF.

There are many counts of this clonotype. V is TRBV7-9 and J is TRBJ2-5, with 12 bases that match TRBD2. The CDR3 consists of 17 residues. The germline V gene encodes CDR1 SEHNR and CDR2 FQNEAQ (reference sequence). Trimming removed 1 base from V and 1 base from J; junction bases left unmatched: 4. CDR3: CASSLGRTSGAQETQYF. CDR3 sequence (DNA): TGTGCCAGCAGCTTAGGGCGGACTAGCGGGGCCCAAGAGACCCAGTACTTC.

This clonotype was detected ten times or more. The V gene is TRBV11-2, the J gene TRBJ2-2, with D possibly being TRBD1 (6 bases). CDR1 and CDR2 from the germline V gene are SGHAT and FQNNGV. The CDR3 totals 14 residues. The ends were cut back, 5 bases at V and 7 bases at J, with 14 bases in the middle. The CDR3 sequence: CASSPTGIGGELFF. The CDR3 bases are TGTGCCAGCAGCCCGACAGGAATAGGCGGGGAGCTGTTTTTT.

This clonotype showed up many times. CDR3 in DNA: TGTGCCATCAGTGGGACAGGGGCCCCCTTGTACAATGAGCAGTTCTTC. Its translation is CAISGTGAPLYNEQFF. This sequence joins TRBV10-3 and TRBJ2-1; the match to TRBD1 covers 9 bases. The CDR3 loop spans 16 amino acids. Germline CDR1 and CDR2: ENHRY and SYGVKD. V lost 4 bases to trimming and J lost 4 bases; unmatched junction nucleotides: 8.

The rearrangement uses TRBV20-1 and TRBJ1-5; the D gene is possibly TRBD1 (5 bases). This CDR3 has 13 amino acids. In germline, CDR1 is DFQATT, CDR2 SNEGSKA (reference sequence). The V end was cut by 6 bases, the J end by 3 bases, with 12 bases between. CDR3 nucleotides: TGCAGTGCCCAAGGGACGAACAATCAGCCCCAGCATTTT. This translates into CSAQGTNNQPQHF.

This clonotype was seen a few times. The CDR3 DNA reads TGTGCCTGGAGTAGGCGGGCACAAGCTTTCTTT. This gives the protein CAWSRRAQAFF. The rearrangement uses TRBV30 and TRBJ1-1; D ambiguous. V was cut by 2 bases and J by 9 bases, with 10 bases left in between. Germline CDR1 reads GTSNPN; CDR2 reads SVGIG (reference sequence). This CDR3 contains 11 residues.

V is TRBV7-9 and J is TRBJ2-7; perhaps TRBD1 as D (6 bases). V lost 5 bases to trimming and J lost 2 bases, with 10 bases between them. CDR3 length: 13 residues. Germline V gene data show CDR1 as SEHNR and CDR2 as FQNEAQ (reference sequence). CDR3 sequence reads: CASSPGEAYEQYF. In DNA, the CDR3 is TGTGCCAGCAGCCCAGGGGAAGCCTACGAGCAGTACTTC.

This clonotype was recorded at least ten times. This sequence joins TRBV28 and TRBJ1-4; D unresolved. This CDR3 comprises 13 residues. V was pared by 4 bases and J by 0 bases, with 3 bases between. Germline assignment: CDR1 MDHEN and CDR2 SYDVKM. The CDR3 loop reads CASSSATNEKLFF. The CDR3 DNA sequence: TGTGCCAGCAGTTCTGCAACTAATGAAAAACTGTTTTTT.

In its sample, this clonotype ranks as medium-sized (0.01 to 0.1%). Here the CDR3 reads CASSELAAGANVLTF. The CDR3 DNA sequence: TGTGCCAGCAGCGAACTAGCGGCTGGGGCCAACGTCCTGACTTTC. V is TRBV7-2 and J is TRBJ2-6; TRBD2 aligns across 8 bases. The trim removed 5 bases at V and 2 bases at J, leaving 2 bases unmatched. Germline CDR1 SGHTA, CDR2 FQGNSA. This CDR3 comprises 15 residues.

The table lists this clonotype with many counts. The V and J genes are TRBV24-1 and TRBJ2-5; 10 bases match TRBD1. J lost 5 bases, V lost 9 bases, and 11 bases had no gene match. The CDR3 spans 15 residues. Germline CDR1 reads KGHDR; CDR2 reads SFDVKD. The CDR3 loop is CATEARQGASETQYF. The DNA for the CDR3 is TGTGCCACCGAGGCACGACAGGGGGCCAGTGAGACCCAGTACTTC.

The rearrangement uses TRBV7-9 and TRBJ1-4, with D unresolved. V shed 5 bases and J shed 0 bases, with 13 bases lying between them. Germline CDR1 SEHNR, CDR2 FQNEAQ (reference sequence). This CDR3 has 16 residues. In DNA form, the CDR3 reads TGTGCCAGCAGCACTAACAGCGCCCCAACTAATGAAAAACTGTTTTTT. It yields the protein CASSTNSAPTNEKLFF.

The chain joins TRBV10-2 to TRBJ1-1; 8 bases align to TRBD1. With 7 bases clipped from V and 8 bases from J, the junction kept 9 bases outside the gene matches. The CDR3 covers 13 residues. In germline, CDR1 is WSHSY, CDR2 SAAADI. CDR3 protein: CASTGGAVSEAFF. DNA of the CDR3: TGCGCCAGCACAGGGGGCGCGGTATCAGAAGCTTTCTTT.